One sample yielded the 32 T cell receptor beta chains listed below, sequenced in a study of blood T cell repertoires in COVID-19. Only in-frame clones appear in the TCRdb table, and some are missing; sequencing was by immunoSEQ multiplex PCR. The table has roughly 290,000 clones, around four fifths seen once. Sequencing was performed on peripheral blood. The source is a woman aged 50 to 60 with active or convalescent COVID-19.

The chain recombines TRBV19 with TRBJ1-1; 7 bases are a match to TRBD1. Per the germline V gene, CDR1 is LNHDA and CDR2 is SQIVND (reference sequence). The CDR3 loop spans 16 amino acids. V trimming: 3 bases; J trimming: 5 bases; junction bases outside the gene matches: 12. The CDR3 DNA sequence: TGTGCCAGTAGTATCCTCGGGCCAGGGGGGAGTACTGAAGCTTTCTTT. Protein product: CASSILGPGGSTEAFF.

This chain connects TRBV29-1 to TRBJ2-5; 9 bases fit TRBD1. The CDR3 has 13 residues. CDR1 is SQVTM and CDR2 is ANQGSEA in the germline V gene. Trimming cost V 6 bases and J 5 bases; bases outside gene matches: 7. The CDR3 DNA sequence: TGCAGCGTGGGGGACAGGGTAGGGGAGACCCAGTACTTC. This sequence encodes CSVGDRVGETQYF. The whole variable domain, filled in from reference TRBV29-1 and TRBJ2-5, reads SAVISQKPSRDICQRGTSLTIQCQVDSQVTMMFWYRQQPGQSLTLIATANQGSEATYESGFVIDKFPISRPNLTFSTLTVSNMSPEDSSIYLCSVGDRVGETQYFGPGTRLLVL.

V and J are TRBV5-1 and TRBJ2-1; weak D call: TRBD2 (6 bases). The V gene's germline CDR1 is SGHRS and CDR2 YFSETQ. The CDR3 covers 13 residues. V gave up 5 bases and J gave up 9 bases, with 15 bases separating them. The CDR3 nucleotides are TGCGCCAGCAGTGAGGCTAGCGTCGCTGAGCAGTTCTTC. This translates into CASSEASVAEQFF. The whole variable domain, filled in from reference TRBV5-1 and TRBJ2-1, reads KAGVTQTPRYLIKTRGQQVTLSCSPISGHRSVSWYQQTPGQGLQFLFEYFSETQRNKGNFPGRFSGRQFSNSRSEMNVSTLELGDSALYLCASSEASVAEQFFGPGTRLTVL.

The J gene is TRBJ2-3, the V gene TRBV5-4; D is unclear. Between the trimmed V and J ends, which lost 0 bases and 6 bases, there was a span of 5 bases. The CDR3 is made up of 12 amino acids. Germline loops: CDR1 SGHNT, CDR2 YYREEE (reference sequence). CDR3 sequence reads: CASSLGEDTQYF. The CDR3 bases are TGTGCCAGCAGCTTGGGAGAGGATACGCAGTATTTT.

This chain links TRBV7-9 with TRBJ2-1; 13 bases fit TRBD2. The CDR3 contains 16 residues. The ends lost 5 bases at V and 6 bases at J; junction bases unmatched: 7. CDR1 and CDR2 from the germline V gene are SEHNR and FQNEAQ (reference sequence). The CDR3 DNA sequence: TGTGCCAGCAGCGGAGGCCGGACTAGCGGGAGCAATGAGCAGTTCTTC. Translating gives CASSGGRTSGSNEQFF.

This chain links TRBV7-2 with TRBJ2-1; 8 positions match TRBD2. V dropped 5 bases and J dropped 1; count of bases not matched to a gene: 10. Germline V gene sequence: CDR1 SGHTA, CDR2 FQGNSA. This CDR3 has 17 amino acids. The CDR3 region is CASSPAGAGASYNEQFF. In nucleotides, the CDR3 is TGTGCCAGCAGCCCCGCAGGAGCGGGAGCTTCCTACAATGAGCAGTTCTTC.

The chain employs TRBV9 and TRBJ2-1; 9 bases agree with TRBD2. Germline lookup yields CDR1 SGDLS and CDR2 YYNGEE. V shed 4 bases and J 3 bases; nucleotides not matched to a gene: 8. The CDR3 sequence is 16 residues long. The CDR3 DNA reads TGTGCCAGCAGCCGAACTAGCGGGCGGGTCTACAATGAGCAGTTCTTC. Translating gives CASSRTSGRVYNEQFF.

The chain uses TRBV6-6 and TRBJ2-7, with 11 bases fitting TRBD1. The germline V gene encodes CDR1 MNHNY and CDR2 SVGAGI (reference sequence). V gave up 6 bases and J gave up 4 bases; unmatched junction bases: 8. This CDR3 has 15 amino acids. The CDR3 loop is CASRPTRDRGYEQYF. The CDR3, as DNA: TGTGCCAGCAGACCCACGAGGGACAGGGGGTACGAGCAGTACTTC.

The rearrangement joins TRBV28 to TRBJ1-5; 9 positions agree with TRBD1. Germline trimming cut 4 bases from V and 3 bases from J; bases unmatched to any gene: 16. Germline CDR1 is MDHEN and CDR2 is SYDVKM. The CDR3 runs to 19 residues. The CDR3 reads CASSYRSGQGGFSNQPQHF. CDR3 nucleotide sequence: TGTGCCAGCAGTTACCGCTCGGGACAGGGAGGCTTTTCCAATCAGCCCCAGCATTTT.

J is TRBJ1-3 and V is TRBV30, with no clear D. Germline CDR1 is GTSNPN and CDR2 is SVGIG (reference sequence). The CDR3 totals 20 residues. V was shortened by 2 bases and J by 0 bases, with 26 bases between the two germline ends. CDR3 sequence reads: CAWSRTTWSRSTSSGNTIYF. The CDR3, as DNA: TGTGCCTGGAGTCGAACAACGTGGTCCCGCTCAACAAGCTCTGGAAACACCATATATTTT.

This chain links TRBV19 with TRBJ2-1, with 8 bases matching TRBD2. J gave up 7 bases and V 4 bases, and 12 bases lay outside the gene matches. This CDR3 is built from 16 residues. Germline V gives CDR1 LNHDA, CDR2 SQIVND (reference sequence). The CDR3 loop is CASSTVGGSGGNEQFF. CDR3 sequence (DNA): TGTGCCAGTAGTACAGTAGGAGGGAGCGGGGGAAATGAGCAGTTCTTC.

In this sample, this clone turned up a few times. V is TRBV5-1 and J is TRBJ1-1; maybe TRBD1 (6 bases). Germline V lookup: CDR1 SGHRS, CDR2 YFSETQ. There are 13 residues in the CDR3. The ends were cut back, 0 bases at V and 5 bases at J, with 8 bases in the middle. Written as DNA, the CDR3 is TGCGCCAGCAGCTTGGACAGGGTGACTGAAGCTTTCTTT. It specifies CASSLDRVTEAFF.

CDR3 loop: CASSLGLAGTGELFF. The CDR3 DNA follows: TGTGCCAGCAGCCTAGGACTAGCGGGAACCGGGGAGCTGTTTTTT. The genes are TRBV5-8 and TRBJ2-2, with 12 positions matching TRBD2. The J segment lost 5 bases and the V segment lost 4 bases, leaving 3 bases of the junction unmatched. The CDR3 loop spans 15 amino acids. Germline V CDR1 and CDR2: SGHTS, YDEGEE.

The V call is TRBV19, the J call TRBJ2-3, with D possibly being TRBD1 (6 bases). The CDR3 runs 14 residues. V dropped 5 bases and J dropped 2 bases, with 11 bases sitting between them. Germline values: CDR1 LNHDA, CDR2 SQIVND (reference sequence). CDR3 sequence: CASSSTGPTDTQYF. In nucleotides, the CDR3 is TGTGCCAGTAGTTCCACAGGGCCCACAGATACGCAGTATTTT.

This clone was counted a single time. The CDR3 sequence is CASSIGDRGEQYF. The CDR3 nucleotides are TGTGCCAGTAGTATAGGGGATAGAGGGGAGCAGTACTTC. The rearrangement links TRBV19 to TRBJ2-7; D possibly corresponds to TRBD2 (5 bases). Germline V gene sequence: CDR1 LNHDA, CDR2 SQIVND (reference sequence). The CDR3 loop spans 13 amino acids. The V end was cut by 1 base, the J end by 7 bases, with 11 bases between.

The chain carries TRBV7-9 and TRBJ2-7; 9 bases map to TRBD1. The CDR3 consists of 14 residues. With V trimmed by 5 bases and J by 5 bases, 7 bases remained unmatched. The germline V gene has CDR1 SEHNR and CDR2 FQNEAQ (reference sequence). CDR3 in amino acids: CASSPRDREDEQYF. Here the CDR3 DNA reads TGTGCCAGCAGCCCCCGGGACAGGGAGGACGAGCAGTACTTC.

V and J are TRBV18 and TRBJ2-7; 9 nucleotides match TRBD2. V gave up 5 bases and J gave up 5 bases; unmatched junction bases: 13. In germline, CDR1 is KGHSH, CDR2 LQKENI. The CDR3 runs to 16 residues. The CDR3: CASSGSRGRAEDEQYF. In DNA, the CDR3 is TGTGCCAGCTCAGGCTCGCGCGGGAGGGCGGAGGACGAGCAGTACTTC. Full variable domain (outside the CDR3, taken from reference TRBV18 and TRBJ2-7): NAGVMQNPRHLVRRRGQEARLRCSPMKGHSHVYWYRQLPEEGLKFMVYLQKENIIDESGMPKERFSAEFPKEGPSILRIQQVVRGDSAAYFCASSGSRGRAEDEQYFGPGTRLTVT.

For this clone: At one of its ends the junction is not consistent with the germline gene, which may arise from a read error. The CDR3 DNA sequence: TGTGCCAGCAGCCACCGGGAGGAATCTGAGGCTTTCTTT. This translates into CASSHREESEAFF. The chain joins TRBV4-2 to TRBJ1-1, with no clear D. In germline, CDR1 is LGHNA, CDR2 YNFKEQ. This CDR3 contains 13 residues.

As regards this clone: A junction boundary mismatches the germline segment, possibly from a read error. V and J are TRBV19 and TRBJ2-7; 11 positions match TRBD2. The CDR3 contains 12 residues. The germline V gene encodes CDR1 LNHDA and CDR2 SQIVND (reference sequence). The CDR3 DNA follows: TGTGCCAGTAGAGTAGCGGGAGGGCCTCATTGCTTC. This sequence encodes CASRVAGGPHCF.

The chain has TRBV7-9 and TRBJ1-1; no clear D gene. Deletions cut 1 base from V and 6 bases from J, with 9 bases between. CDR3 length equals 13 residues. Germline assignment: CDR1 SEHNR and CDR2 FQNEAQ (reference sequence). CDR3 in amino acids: CASSLVMYPEAFF. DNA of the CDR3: TGTGCCAGCAGCTTAGTAATGTATCCTGAAGCTTTCTTT.

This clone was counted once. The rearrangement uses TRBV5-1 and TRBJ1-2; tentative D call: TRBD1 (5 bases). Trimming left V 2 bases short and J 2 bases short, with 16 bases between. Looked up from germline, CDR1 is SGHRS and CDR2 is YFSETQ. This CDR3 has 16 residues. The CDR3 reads CASSLHPATVNYGYTF. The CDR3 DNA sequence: TGCGCCAGCAGCTTACACCCCGCGACAGTCAACTATGGCTACACCTTC. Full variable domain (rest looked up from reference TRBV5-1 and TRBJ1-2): KAGVTQTPRYLIKTRGQQVTLSCSPISGHRSVSWYQQTPGQGLQFLFEYFSETQRNKGNFPGRFSGRQFSNSRSEMNVSTLELGDSALYLCASSLHPATVNYGYTFGSGTRLTVV.

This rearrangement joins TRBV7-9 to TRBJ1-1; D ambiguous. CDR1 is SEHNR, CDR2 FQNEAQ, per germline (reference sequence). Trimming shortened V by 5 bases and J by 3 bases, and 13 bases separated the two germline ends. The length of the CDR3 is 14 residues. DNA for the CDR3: TGTGCCAGCAGCCCGGGTCCAGATTACACTGAAGCTTTCTTT. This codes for CASSPGPDYTEAFF. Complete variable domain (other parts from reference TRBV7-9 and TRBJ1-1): DTGVSQNPRHKITKRGQNVTFRCDPISEHNRLYWYRQTLGQGPEFLTYFQNEAQLEKSRLLSDRFSAERPKGSFSTLEIQRTEQGDSAMYLCASSPGPDYTEAFFGQGTRLTVV.

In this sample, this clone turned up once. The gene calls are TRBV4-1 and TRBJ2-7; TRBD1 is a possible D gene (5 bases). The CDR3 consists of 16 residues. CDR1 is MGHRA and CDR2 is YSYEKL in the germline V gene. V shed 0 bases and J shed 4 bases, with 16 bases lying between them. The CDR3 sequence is CASSQERTAGRYEQYF. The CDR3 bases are TGCGCCAGCAGCCAAGAGCGTACGGCAGGGCGGTACGAGCAGTACTTC.

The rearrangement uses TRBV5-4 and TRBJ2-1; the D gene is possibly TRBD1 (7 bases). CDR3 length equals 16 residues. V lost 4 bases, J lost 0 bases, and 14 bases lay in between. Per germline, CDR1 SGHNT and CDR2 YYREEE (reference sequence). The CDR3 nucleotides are TGTGCCAGCAGCGGGGGGACAGACAGCTCCTACAATGAGCAGTTCTTC. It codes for CASSGGTDSSYNEQFF.

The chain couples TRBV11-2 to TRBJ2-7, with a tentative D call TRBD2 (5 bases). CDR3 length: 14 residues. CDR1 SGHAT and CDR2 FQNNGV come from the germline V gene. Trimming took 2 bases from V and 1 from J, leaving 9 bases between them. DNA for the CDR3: TGTGCCAGCAGCTTATCGGGATCTTCCTACGAGCAGTACTTC. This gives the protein CASSLSGSSYEQYF.

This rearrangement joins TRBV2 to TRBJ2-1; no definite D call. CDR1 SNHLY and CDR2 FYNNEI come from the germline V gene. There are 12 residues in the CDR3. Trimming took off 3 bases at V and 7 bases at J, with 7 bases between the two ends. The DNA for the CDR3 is TGTGCCAGCAGTGAGACACTGAATGAGCAGTTCTTC. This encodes CASSETLNEQFF.

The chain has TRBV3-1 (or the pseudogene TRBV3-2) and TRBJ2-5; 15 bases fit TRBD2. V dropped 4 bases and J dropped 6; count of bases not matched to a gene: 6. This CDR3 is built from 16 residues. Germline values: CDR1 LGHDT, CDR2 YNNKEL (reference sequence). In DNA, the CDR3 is TGTGCCAGCAGCCCTAGGACTAGCGGGAGGGGACAGACCCAGTACTTC. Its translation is CASSPRTSGRGQTQYF.

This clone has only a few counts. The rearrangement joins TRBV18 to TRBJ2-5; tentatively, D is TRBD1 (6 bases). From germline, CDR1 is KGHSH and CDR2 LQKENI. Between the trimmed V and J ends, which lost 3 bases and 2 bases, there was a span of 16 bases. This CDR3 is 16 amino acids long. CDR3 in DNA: TGTGCCAGCTCACCCTTTTCAGGGGATCGGCAAGAGACCCAGTACTTC. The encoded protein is CASSPFSGDRQETQYF. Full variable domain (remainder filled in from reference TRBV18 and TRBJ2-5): NAGVMQNPRHLVRRRGQEARLRCSPMKGHSHVYWYRQLPEEGLKFMVYLQKENIIDESGMPKERFSAEFPKEGPSILRIQQVVRGDSAAYFCASSPFSGDRQETQYFGPGTRLLVL.

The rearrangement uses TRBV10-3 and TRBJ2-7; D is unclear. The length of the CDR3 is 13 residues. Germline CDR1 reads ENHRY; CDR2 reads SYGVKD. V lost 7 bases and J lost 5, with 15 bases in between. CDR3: CAIIRISNHEQYF. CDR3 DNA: TGTGCCATCATCAGGATATCAAACCACGAGCAGTACTTC.

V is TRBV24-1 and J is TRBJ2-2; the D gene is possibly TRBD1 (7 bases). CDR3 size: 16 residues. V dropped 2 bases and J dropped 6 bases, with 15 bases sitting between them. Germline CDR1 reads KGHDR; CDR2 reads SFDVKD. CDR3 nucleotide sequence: TGTGCCACCAGTGATTCGGTCAGGGGGGTCGCCGGGGAGCTGTTTTTT. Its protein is CATSDSVRGVAGELFF.

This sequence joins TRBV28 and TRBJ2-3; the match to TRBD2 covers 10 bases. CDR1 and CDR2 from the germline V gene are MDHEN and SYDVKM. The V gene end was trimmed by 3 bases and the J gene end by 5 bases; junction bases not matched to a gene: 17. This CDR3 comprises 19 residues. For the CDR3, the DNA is TGTGCCAGCAGTTTTAGAATAGGGGCTAGCGGGAGATGGGAAGATACGCAGTATTTT. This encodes CASSFRIGASGRWEDTQYF.

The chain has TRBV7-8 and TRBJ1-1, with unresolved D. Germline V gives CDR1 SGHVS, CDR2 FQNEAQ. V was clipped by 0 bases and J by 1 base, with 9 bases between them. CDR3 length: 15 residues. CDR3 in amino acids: CASSLAGRRNTEAFF. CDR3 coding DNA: TGTGCCAGCAGCTTAGCGGGCAGGCGGAACACTGAAGCTTTCTTT.